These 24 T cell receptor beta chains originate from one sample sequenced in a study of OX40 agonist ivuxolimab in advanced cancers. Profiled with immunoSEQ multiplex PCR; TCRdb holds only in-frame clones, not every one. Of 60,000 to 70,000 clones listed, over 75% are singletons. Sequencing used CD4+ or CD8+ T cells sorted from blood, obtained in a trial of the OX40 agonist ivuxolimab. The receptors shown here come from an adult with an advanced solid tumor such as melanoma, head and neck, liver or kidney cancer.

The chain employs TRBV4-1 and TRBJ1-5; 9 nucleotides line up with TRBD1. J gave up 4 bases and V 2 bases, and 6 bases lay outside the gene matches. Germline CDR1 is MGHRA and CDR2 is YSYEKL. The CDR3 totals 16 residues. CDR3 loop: CASSQRGTGLNQPQHF. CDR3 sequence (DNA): TGCGCCAGCAGCCAACGGGGGACAGGGTTAAATCAGCCCCAGCATTTT.

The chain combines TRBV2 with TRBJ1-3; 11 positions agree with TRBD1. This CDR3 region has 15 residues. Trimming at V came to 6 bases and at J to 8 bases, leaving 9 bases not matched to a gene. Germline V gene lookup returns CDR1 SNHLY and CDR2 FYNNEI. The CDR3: CASRPAGTGGYTIYF. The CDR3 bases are TGTGCCAGCAGACCGGCGGGGACAGGGGGTTACACCATATATTTT.

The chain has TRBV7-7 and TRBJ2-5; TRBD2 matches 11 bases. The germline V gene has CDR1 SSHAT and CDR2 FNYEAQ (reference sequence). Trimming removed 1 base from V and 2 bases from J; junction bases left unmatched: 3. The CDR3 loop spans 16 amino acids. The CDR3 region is CASSLGLAGTQETQYF. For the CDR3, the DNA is TGTGCCAGCAGCTTAGGACTAGCGGGAACTCAAGAGACCCAGTACTTC.

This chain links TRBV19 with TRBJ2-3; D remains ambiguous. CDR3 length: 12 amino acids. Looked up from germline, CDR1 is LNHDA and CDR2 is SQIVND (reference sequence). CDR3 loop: CASSGSPDTQYF. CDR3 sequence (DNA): TGTGCTTCGTCGGGCTCACCAGATACGCAGTATTTT. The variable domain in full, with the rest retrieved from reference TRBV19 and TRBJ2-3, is DGGITQSPKYLFRKEGQNVTLSCEQNLNHDAMYWYRQDPGQGLRLIYYSQIVNDFQKGDIAEGYSVSREKKESFPLTVTSAQKNPTAFYLCASSGSPDTQYFGPGTRLTVL.

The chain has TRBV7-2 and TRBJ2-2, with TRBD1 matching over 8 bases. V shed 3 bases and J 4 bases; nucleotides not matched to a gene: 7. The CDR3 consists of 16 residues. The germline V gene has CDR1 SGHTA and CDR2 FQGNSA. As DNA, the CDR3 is TGTGCCAGCAGCTTTGGACAGGGAGGAGGCACCGGGGAGCTGTTTTTT. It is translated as CASSFGQGGGTGELFF.

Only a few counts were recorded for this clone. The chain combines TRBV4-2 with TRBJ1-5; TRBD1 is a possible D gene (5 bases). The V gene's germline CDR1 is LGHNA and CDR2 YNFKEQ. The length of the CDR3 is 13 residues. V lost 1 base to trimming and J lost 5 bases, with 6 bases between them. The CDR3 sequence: CASSQVQDQPQHF. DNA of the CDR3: TGTGCCAGCAGCCAAGTACAGGATCAGCCCCAGCATTTT.

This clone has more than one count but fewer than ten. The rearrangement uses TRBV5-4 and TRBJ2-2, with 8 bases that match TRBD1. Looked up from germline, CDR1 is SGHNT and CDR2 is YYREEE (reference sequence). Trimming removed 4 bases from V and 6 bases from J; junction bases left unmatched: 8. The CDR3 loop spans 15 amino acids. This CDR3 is CASSQTGAVAGELFF. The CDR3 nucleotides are TGTGCCAGCAGCCAGACAGGGGCGGTCGCCGGGGAGCTGTTTTTT.

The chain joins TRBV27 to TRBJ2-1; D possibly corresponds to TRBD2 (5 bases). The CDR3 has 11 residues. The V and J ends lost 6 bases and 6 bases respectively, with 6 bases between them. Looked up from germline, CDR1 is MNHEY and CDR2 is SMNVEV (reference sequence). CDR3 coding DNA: TGTGCCAGCAGCGGAGGCAATGAGCAGTTCTTC. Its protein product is CASSGGNEQFF.

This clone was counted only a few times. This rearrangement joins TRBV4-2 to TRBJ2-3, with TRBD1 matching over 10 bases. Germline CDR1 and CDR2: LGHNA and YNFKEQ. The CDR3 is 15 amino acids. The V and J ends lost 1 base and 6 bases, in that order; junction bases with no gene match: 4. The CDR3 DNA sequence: TGTGCCAGCAGCCAAGTCCGGGACAGGGGTGATACGCAGTATTTT. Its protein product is CASSQVRDRGDTQYF.

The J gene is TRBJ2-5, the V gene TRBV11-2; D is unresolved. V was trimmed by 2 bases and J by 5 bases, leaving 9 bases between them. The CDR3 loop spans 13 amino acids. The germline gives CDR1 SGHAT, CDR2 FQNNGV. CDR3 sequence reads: CASSLWAWETQYF. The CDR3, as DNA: TGTGCCAGCAGCTTATGGGCGTGGGAGACCCAGTACTTC. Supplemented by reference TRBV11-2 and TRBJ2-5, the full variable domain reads EAGVAQSPRYKIIEKRQSVAFWCNPISGHATLYWYQQILGQGPKLLIQFQNNGVVDDSQLPKDRFSAERLKGVDSTLKIQPAKLEDSAVYLCASSLWAWETQYFGPGTRLLVL.

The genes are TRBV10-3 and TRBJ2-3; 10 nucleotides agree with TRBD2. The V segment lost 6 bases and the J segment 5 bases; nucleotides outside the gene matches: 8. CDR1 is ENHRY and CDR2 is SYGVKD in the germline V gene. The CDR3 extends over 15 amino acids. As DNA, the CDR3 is TGTGCCATCAGCGTACTAGCGGGATATGGAGATACGCAGTATTTT. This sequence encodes CAISVLAGYGDTQYF.

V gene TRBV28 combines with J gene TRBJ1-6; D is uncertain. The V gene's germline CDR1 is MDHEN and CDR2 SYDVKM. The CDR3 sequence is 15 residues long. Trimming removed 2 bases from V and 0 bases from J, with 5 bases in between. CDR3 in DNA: TGTGCCAGCAGTTTAGACATCTCCTATAATTCACCCCTCCACTTT. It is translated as CASSLDISYNSPLHF.

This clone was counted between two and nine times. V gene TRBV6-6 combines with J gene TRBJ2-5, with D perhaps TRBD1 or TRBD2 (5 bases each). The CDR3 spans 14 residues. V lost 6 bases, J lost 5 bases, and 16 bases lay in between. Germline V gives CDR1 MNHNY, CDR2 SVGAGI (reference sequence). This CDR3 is CASRLRGNQETQYF. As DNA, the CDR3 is TGTGCCAGCAGATTGAGGGGTAATCAGGAGACCCAGTACTTC.

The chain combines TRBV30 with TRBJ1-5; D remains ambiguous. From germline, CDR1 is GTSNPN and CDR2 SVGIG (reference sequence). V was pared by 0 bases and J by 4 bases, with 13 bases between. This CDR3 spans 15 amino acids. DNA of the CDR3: TGTGCCTGGAGTGTACGGGTCAACGGGAATCAGCCCCAGCATTTT. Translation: CAWSVRVNGNQPQHF.

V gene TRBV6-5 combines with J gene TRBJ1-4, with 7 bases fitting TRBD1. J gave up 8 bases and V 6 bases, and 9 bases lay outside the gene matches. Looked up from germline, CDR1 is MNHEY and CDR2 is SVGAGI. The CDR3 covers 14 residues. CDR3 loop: CASSEGAETEKLFF. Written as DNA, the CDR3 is TGTGCCAGCAGCGAGGGGGCGGAGACGGAAAAACTGTTTTTT.

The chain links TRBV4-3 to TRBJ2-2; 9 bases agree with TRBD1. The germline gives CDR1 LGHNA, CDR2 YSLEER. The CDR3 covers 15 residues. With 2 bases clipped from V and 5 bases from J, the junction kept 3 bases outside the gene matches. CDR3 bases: TGCGCCAGCAGCCAAATGGACAGGGGAACCGGGGAGCTGTTTTTT. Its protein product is CASSQMDRGTGELFF.

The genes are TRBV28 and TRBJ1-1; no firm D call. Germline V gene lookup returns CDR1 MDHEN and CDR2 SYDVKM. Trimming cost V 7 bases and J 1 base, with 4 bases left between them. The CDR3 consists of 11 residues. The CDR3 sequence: CASKENTEAFF. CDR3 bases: TGTGCCAGCAAGGAGAACACTGAAGCTTTCTTT. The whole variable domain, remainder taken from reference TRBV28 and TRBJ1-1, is DVKVTQSSRYLVKRTGEKVFLECVQDMDHENMFWYRQDPGLGLRLIYFSYDVKMKEKGDIPEGYSVSREKKERFSLILESASTNQTSMYLCASKENTEAFFGQGTRLTVV.

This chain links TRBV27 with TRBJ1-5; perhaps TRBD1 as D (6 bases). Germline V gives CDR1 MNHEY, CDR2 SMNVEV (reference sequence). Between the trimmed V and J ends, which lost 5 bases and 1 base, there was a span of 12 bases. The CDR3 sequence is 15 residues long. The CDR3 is CASSPRGLSNQPQHF. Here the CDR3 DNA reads TGTGCCAGCAGTCCCAGGGGTTTAAGCAATCAGCCCCAGCATTTT.

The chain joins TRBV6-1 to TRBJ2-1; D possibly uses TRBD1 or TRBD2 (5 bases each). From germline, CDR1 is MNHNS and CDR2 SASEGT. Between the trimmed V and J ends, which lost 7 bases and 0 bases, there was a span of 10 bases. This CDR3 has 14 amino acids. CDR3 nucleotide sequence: TGTGCCAGCAAGGCAGGGAGCTCCTACAATGAGCAGTTCTTC. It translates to CASKAGSSYNEQFF.

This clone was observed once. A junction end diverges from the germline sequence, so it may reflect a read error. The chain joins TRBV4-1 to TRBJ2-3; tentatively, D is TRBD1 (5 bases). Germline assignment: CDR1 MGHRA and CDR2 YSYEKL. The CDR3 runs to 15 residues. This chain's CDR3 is CASSQEVRVTGTQYF. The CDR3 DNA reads TGCGCCAGCAGCCAAGAAGTCAGGGTAACAGGTACGCAGTATTTT.

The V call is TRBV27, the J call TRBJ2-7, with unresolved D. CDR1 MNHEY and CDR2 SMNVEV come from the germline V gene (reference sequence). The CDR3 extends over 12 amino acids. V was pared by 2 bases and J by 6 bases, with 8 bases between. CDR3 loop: CASSLMGGEQYF. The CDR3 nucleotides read TGTGCCAGCAGTTTAATGGGTGGCGAGCAGTACTTC.

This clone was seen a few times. DNA for the CDR3: TGTGCCAGCAGCTTAAGTCCTACTGGGGCCAACGTCCTGACTTTC. Amino acid sequence: CASSLSPTGANVLTF. The chain is built from TRBV7-3 and TRBJ2-6; D is undetermined. V lost 1 base to trimming and J lost 2 bases, with 6 bases between them. CDR3 size: 15 residues. Germline assignment: CDR1 SGHTA and CDR2 FQGTGA. Full variable domain (remainder filled in from reference TRBV7-3 and TRBJ2-6): GAGVSQTPSNKVTEKGKYVELRCDPISGHTALYWYRQSLGQGPEFLIYFQGTGAADDSGLPNDRFFAVRPEGSVSTLKIQRTERGDSAVYLCASSLSPTGANVLTFGAGSRLTVL.

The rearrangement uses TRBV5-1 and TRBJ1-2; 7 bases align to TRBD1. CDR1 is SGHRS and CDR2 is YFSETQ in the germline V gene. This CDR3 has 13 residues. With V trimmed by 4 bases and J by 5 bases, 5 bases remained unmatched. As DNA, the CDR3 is TGCGCCAGCAGCCAAGGGACAGTATATGGCTACACCTTC. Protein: CASSQGTVYGYTF.

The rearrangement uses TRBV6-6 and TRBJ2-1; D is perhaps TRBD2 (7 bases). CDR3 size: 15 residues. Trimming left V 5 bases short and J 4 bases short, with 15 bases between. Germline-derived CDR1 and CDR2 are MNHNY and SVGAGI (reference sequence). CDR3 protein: CASSEWGGQYNEQFF. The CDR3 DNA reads TGTGCCAGCAGTGAGTGGGGGGGGCAATACAATGAGCAGTTCTTC.